The TCR beta chain under discussion was sequenced for a study of blood T cells in healthy people across ages. Study results and limitations: As age increased, TCR beta diversity per million T cells fell in a roughly linear fashion.

A word on this clonotype: The antigen is not known.

Then a second PCR, running roughly 6 to 12 cycles, was carried out with a sample-barcoded 5' primer and a J-beta primer mix. MiXCR, run by TCRdb on the 5' RACE reads, gives a single entry per CDR3 protein. The top ten clones hold less than 0.85% of a sample with fewer than 1,200,000 distinct CDR3 sequences, 25% of them seen once. Germline-derived CDR1 and CDR2 are LGHNA and YNFKEQ. The CDR3 covers 14 residues. The data also belong to a second study, concerning T cells of mothers and their children.

V gene TRBV4-2 combines with J gene TRBJ2-5, with 8 bases fitting TRBD2. TRBJ2-1 explains the end of the DNA better; the J call may be wrong. Sequenced sample: blood. This clonotype originated in a girl under 10 years old in good health. CDR3 bases: TGTGCCAGCAGCCAAGTGGGGACTAGTGATGAGCAGTTCTTC. It translates to CASSQVGTSDEQFF.